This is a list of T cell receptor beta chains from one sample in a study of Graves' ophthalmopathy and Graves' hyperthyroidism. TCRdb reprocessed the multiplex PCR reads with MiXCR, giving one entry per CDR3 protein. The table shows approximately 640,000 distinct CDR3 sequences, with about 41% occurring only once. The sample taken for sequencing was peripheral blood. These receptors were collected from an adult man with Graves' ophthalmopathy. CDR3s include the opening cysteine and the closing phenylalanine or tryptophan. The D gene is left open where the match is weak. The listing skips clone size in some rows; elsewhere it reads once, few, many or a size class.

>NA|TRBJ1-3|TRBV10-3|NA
CAIDPQRDGNTIYF
TGTGCCATCGACCCACAGCGTGATGGAAACACCATATATTTT
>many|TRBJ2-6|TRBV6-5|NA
CASTQGFGANVLTF
TGTGCCAGCACCCAGGGTTTTGGGGCCAACGTCCTGACTTTC
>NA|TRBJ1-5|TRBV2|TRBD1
CASSGTGADQPQHF
TGTGCCAGCAGCGGGACAGGGGCCGATCAGCCCCAGCATTTT
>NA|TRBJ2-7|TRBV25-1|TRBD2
CASTSGASGSHEQYF
TGTGCCAGCACCAGCGGGGCTAGCGGGAGCCACGAGCAGTACTTC
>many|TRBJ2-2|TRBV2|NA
CASSEAVFATGELFF
TGTGCCAGCAGTGAAGCTGTCTTTGCCACCGGGGAGCTGTTTTTT
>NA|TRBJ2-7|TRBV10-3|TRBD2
CASSLSGGAGYEQYF
TGTGCCAGCAGTTTGAGCGGGGGGGCTGGATACGAGCAGTACTTC
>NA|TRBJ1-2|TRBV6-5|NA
CASSYSTGGAGYGYTF
TGTGCCAGCAGTTACTCGACCGGGGGCGCTGGGTATGGCTACACCTTC
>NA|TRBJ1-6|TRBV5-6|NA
CASSLGPADNSPLHF
TGTGCCAGCAGCTTGGGGCCAGCCGATAATTCACCCCTCCACTTT
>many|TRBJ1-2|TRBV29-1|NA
CSVVGVGGVGYGYTF
TGCAGCGTTGTTGGTGTGGGGGGCGTCGGCTATGGCTACACCTTC
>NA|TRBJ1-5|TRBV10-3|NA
CAIGVQGWDQPQHF
TGTGCCATCGGAGTGCAGGGATGGGATCAGCCCCAGCATTTT
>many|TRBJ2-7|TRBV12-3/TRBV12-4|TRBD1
CASSARGDRGVHEQYF
TGTGCCAGCAGTGCGAGAGGGGACAGGGGTGTCCACGAGCAGTACTTC
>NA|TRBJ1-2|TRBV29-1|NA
CSVRTSGKVGYTF
TGCAGCGTTCGGACTAGCGGGAAGGTTGGCTACACCTTC
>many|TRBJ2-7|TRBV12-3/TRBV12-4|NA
CASSLGASGWEQYF
TGTGCCAGCAGTTTAGGGGCCTCCGGGTGGGAGCAGTACTTC
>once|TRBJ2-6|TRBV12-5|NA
CASGLAGTEAF
TGTGCTAGTGGTTTGGCGGGCACTGAAGCTTTC
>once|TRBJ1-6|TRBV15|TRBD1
CATSSPRTGGVLNSPLHF
TGTGCCACCAGCAGCCCCCGGACAGGGGGCGTCCTGAATTCACCCCTCCACTTT
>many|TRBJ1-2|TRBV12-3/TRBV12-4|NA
CASSFGYGYTF
TGTGCCAGCAGCTTTGGGTATGGCTACACCTTC
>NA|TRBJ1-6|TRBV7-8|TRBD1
CASSLAGTGEIGSPLHF
TGTGCCAGCAGCTTAGCAGGGACAGGGGAGATAGGTTCACCCCTCCACTTT
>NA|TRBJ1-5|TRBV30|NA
CAWSDSGPQHF
TGTGCCTGGAGTGACTCAGGGCCCCAGCATTTT
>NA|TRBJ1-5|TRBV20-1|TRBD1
CSAPKTGDEETQHF
TGCAGTGCTCCAAAGACAGGGGACGAAGAGACCCAGCATTTT
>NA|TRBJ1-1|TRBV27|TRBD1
CASSLNRGANTEAFF
TGTGCCAGCAGTCTTAACAGGGGAGCGAACACTGAAGCTTTCTTT
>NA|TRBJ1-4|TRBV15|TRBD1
CATSAGQGNEKLFF
TGTGCCACCAGCGCGGGACAGGGGAATGAAAAACTGTTTTTT
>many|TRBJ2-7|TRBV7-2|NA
CASSLVGEASYEQYF
TGTGCCAGCAGCTTAGTCGGGGAGGCCAGTTACGAGCAGTACTTC
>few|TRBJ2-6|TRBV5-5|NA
CASSLSGVGANVLTF
TGTGCCAGCAGCTTGTCGGGGGTTGGGGCCAACGTCCTGACTTTC
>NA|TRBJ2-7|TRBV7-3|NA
CASSFGNSPCEQYF
TGTGCCAGCAGCTTCGGAAACTCGCCCTGCGAGCAGTACTTC
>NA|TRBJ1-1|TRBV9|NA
CASSVASGGAEAFF
TGTGCCAGCAGCGTTGCTAGCGGGGGGGCTGAAGCTTTCTTT
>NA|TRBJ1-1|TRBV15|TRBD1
CATSTIDRGKNTEAFF
TGTGCCACCAGCACGATCGACAGGGGGAAAAACACTGAAGCTTTCTTT
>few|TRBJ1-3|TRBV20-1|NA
CSAREVNSGNTIYF
TGCAGTGCTAGAGAGGTGAACTCTGGAAACACCATATATTTT
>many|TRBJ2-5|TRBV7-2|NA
CASSAWRETQYF
TGTGCCAGCAGCGCCTGGCGAGAGACCCAGTACTTC
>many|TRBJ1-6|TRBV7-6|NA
CASSLWPLTNSPLHF
TGTGCCAGCAGCTTATGGCCCCTAACTAATTCACCCCTCCACTTT
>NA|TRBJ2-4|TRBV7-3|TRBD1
CASSQDRDIQYF
TGTGCCAGCAGCCAAGACAGGGACATTCAGTACTTC
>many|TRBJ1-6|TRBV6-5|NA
CASSYSNSPLHF
TGTGCCAGCAGTTACTCGAATTCACCCCTCCACTTT
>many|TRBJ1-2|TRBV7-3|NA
CASGDGTLYGYTF
TGTGCCAGCGGCGACGGGACACTCTATGGCTACACCTTC
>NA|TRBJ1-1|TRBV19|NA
CASASQSWDDAFF
TGTGCCAGTGCTAGTCAATCTTGGGACGATGCTTTCTTT
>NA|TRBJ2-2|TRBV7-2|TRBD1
CASSALRGQATGELFF
TGTGCCAGCAGCGCCCTGAGGGGACAGGCCACCGGGGAGCTGTTTTTT
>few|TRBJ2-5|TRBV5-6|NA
CASSKRDSGETQYF
TGTGCCAGCAGCAAGCGGGACAGTGGAGAGACCCAGTACTTC
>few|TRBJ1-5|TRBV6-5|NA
CASSQDPGGRYGQPQHF
TGTGCCAGCAGCCAAGATCCGGGGGGCAGGTATGGTCAGCCCCAGCATTTT
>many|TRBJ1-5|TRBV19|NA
CASATGFGQPQHF
TGTGCCAGCGCAACAGGGTTCGGTCAGCCCCAGCATTTT
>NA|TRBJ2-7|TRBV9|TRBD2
CASSASSGELSYEQYF
TGTGCCAGCAGCGCTTCAAGCGGGGAACTCTCCTACGAGCAGTACTTC
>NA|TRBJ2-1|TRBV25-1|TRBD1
CASSRDRAAGEQFF
TGCGCCAGCAGTCGGGACAGGGCCGCGGGTGAGCAGTTCTTC
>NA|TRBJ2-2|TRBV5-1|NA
CASSFSTGPLLGGELFF
TGCGCCAGCAGCTTCTCGACCGGACCCCTTTTGGGCGGGGAGCTGTTTTTT
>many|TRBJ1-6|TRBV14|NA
CASSQTFLRAGDASPLHF
TGTGCCAGCAGCCAGACCTTCCTAAGGGCAGGGGACGCTTCACCCCTCCACTTT
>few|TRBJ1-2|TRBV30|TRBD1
CAGRQGAPGYTF
TGTGCCGGTAGACAGGGGGCGCCTGGCTACACCTTC
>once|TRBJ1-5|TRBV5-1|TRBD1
CASSLGTGDHQPQHF
TGCGCCAGCAGCTTGGGGACAGGGGACCATCAGCCCCAGCATTTT
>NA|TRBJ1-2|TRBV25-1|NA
CASSPGQSPSGYTF
TGTGCCAGCAGTCCCGGACAGAGCCCCAGTGGCTACACCTTC
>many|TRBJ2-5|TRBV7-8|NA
CASRKGGAQNSETQYF
TGTGCCAGCAGAAAAGGAGGGGCGCAAAACTCGGAGACCCAGTACTTC
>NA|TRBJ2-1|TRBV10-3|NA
CASRPKENEQFF
TGTGCCAGCAGACCGAAAGAAAATGAGCAGTTCTTC
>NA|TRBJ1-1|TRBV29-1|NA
CSVWVRVNTEAFF
TGCAGCGTTTGGGTAAGAGTGAACACTGAAGCTTTCTTT
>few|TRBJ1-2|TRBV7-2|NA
CASSTSLQGVLYGYTF
TGTGCCAGCAGCACTAGCCTACAGGGAGTCCTTTATGGCTACACCTTC
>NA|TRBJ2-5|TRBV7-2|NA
CASSSPGTSSETQYF
TGTGCCAGCAGCTCTCCCGGGACTTCGAGTGAGACCCAGTACTTC
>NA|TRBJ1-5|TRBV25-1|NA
CASSFSGQETQHF
TGTGCCAGCAGTTTTTCCGGCCAAGAGACCCAGCATTTT
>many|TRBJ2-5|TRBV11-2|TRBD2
CASTPSPGGGETQYF
TGTGCCAGCACCCCGAGTCCGGGGGGTGGGGAGACCCAGTACTTC
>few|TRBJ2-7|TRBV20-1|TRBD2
CSAGLAGGPSYEQYF
TGCAGTGCTGGACTAGCCGGAGGACCCTCCTACGAGCAGTACTTC
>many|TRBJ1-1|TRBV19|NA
CASSEGDMNTEAFF
TGTGCCAGTAGTGAGGGAGACATGAACACTGAAGCTTTCTTT
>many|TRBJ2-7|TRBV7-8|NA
CASSFLRAGDYEQYF
TGTGCCAGCAGCTTCCTCCGAGCGGGCGACTACGAGCAGTACTTC
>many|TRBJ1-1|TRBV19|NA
CASSPDSNEAFF
TGTGCCAGTAGCCCCGACAGCAATGAAGCTTTCTTT
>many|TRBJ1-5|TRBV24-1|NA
CATSDLGYDQPQHF
TGTGCCACCAGTGATTTGGGGTACGACCAGCCCCAGCATTTT
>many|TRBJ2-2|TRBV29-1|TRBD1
CSVQGQGLIGELFF
TGCAGCGTGCAAGGACAGGGGTTAATCGGGGAGCTGTTTTTT
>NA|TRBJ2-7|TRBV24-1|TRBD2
CATSLPSNRKAGGPVSSYEQYF
TGTGCCACCAGTCTACCGTCCAACAGGAAAGCGGGAGGGCCAGTCAGCTCCTACGAGCAGTACTTC
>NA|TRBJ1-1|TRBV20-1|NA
CSAIRAMNTEAFF
TGCAGTGCGATCAGGGCAATGAACACTGAAGCTTTCTTT
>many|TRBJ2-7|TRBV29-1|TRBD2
CSVREVAGSEQYF
TGCAGCGTTAGGGAAGTAGCGGGGAGCGAGCAGTACTTC